These 8 T cell receptor beta chains share one sample of origin, sequenced in a study of a mutant IDH1 vaccine in newly diagnosed glioma. Profiled with immunoSEQ multiplex PCR; TCRdb holds only in-frame clones, not every one. The sample lists roughly 26,000 clones; roughly 83% were seen once. Described time point: week 35, safety follow-up. Each dose of the vaccine consisted of 300 ug of mutant IDH1 20-mer peptide, with topical imiquimod. Antigens of these TCRs are unknown. Source: PBMCs, taken from a glioma patient whose treatment included an IDH1 peptide vaccine. The receptors stem from a man aged 25-40 years with glioma.

The chain has TRBV4-1 and TRBJ2-7; 8 bases are shared with TRBD2. The CDR3 spans 15 residues. J gave up 2 bases and V 0 bases, and 3 bases lay outside the gene matches. The germline CDR1 and CDR2 sequences are MGHRA and YSYEKL. In DNA form, the CDR3 reads TGCGCCAGCAGCCAAGATAGCGGGGTTACCTACGAGCAGTACTTC. The encoded protein is CASSQDSGVTYEQYF.

The chain links TRBV28 to TRBJ2-2; 8 nucleotides align to TRBD1. CDR3 size: 16 residues. The trim removed 5 bases at V and 6 bases at J, leaving 11 bases unmatched. Looked up from germline, CDR1 is MDHEN and CDR2 is SYDVKM. The CDR3 loop reads CASSKRTGLRAGELFF. The CDR3 bases are TGTGCCAGCAGTAAAAGGACAGGGCTAAGGGCCGGGGAGCTGTTTTTT. The whole variable domain, remainder taken from reference TRBV28 and TRBJ2-2, is DVKVTQSSRYLVKRTGEKVFLECVQDMDHENMFWYRQDPGLGLRLIYFSYDVKMKEKGDIPEGYSVSREKKERFSLILESASTNQTSMYLCASSKRTGLRAGELFFGEGSRLTVL.

J is TRBJ2-7 and V is TRBV5-1; the D is unclear. Trimming removed 3 bases from V and 5 bases from J, with 9 bases in between. The CDR3 is 12 amino acids. Germline V lookup: CDR1 SGHRS, CDR2 YFSETQ. The CDR3: CASSSTPDEQYF. Here the CDR3 DNA reads TGCGCCAGCAGCTCCACACCCGACGAGCAGTACTTC.

The rearrangement uses TRBV2 and TRBJ1-2; D gene uncertain. Trimming removed 5 bases from V and 5 bases from J, with 15 bases in between. There are 14 residues in the CDR3. Germline V gene data show CDR1 as SNHLY and CDR2 as FYNNEI. The CDR3 here is CASSSTAITYGYTF. The CDR3 DNA is TGTGCCAGCAGTAGCACCGCGATAACTTATGGCTACACCTTC.

The chain links TRBV9 to TRBJ1-1; a possible D gene is TRBD1 (6 bases). Trimming removed 7 bases at V and 2 bases at J, with 18 bases between. This CDR3 spans 15 amino acids. Germline V gene data show CDR1 as SGDLS and CDR2 as YYNGEE. CDR3 DNA sequence: TGTGCCAGCTCCGACAGCAGGGGCACTAACACTGAAGCTTTCTTT. Translated: CASSDSRGTNTEAFF.

The J gene is TRBJ2-4, the V gene TRBV15, with D possibly TRBD1 on 6 matching bases. V was trimmed by 4 bases and J by 3 bases, leaving 16 bases between them. CDR3 length: 16 residues. CDR1 and CDR2 from the germline V gene are LNHNV and YYDKDF (reference sequence). CDR3 sequence reads: CATSNPLRGDKNIQYF. CDR3 in DNA: TGTGCCACCAGCAATCCCCTCAGGGGCGACAAAAACATTCAGTACTTC.

The V gene is TRBV10-2, the J gene TRBJ1-2, with D possibly matching TRBD1 (6 bases). Trimming took off 2 bases at V and 4 bases at J, with 11 bases between the two ends. CDR3 length: 14 residues. Germline CDR1 and CDR2: WSHSY and SAAADI. CDR3 residues: CASSETTGIYGYTF. The CDR3, as DNA: TGCGCCAGCAGTGAGACCACAGGGATCTATGGCTACACCTTC.

The gene calls are TRBV5-1 and TRBJ1-4, with D possibly being TRBD1 (6 bases). This CDR3 has 16 amino acids. Germline assignment: CDR1 SGHRS and CDR2 YFSETQ. V gave up 0 bases and J gave up 6 bases, with 15 bases separating them. This chain's CDR3 is CASSLGRQVGYEKLFF. In DNA, the CDR3 is TGCGCCAGCAGCTTGGGTAGACAGGTCGGCTATGAAAAACTGTTTTTT.